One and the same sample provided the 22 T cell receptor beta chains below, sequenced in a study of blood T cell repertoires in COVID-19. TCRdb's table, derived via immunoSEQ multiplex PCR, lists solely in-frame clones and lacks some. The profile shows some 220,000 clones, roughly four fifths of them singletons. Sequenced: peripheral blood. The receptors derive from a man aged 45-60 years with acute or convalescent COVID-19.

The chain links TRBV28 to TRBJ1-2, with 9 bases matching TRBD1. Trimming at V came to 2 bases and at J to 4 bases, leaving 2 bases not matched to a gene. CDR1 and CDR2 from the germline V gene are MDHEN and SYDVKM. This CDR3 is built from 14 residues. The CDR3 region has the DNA TGTGCCAGCAGTTTAGTGACAGGGGGCTATGGCTACACCTTC. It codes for CASSLVTGGYGYTF.

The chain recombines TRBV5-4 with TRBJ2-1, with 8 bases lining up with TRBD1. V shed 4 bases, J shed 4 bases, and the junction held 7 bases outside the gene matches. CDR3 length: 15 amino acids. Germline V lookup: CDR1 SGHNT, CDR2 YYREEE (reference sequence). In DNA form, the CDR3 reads TGTGCCAGCAGCCGAGGACAGGGCTATTACAATGAGCAGTTCTTC. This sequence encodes CASSRGQGYYNEQFF.

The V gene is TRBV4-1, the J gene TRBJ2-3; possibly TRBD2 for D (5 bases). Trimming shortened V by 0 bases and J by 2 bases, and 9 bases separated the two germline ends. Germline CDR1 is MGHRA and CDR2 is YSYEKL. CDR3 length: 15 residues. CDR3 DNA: TGCGCCAGCAGCCAAGAGCGGGTATTCACAGATACGCAGTATTTT. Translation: CASSQERVFTDTQYF.

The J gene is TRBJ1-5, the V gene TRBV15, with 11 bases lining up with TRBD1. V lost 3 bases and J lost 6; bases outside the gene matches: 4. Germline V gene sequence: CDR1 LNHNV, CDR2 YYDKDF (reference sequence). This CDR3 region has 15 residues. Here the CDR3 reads CATSSPGTGGQPQHF. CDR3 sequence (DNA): TGTGCCACCAGCAGTCCTGGGACAGGGGGTCAGCCCCAGCATTTT.

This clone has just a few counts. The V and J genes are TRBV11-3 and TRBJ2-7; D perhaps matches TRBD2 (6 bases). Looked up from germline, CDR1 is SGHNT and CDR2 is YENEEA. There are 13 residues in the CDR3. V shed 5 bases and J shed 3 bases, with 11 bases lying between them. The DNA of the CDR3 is TGTGCCAGCAGCATCACTAGCAACTACGAGCAGTACTTC. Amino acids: CASSITSNYEQYF.

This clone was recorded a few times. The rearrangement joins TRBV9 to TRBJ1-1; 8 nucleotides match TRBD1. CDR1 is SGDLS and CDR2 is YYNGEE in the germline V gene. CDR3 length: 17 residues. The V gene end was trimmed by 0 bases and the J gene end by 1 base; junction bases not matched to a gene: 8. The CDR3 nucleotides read TGTGCCAGCAGCGTAGCGGACAGGGTCGGGCGGAACACTGAAGCTTTCTTT. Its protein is CASSVADRVGRNTEAFF.

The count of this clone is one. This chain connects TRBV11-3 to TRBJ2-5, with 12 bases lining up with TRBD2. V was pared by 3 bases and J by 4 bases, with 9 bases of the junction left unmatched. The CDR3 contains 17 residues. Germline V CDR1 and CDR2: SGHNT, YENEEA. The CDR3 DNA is TGTGCCAGCAGCTTGAACCCTTCGACTAGCGGGAGAGAGACCCAGTACTTC. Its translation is CASSLNPSTSGRETQYF.

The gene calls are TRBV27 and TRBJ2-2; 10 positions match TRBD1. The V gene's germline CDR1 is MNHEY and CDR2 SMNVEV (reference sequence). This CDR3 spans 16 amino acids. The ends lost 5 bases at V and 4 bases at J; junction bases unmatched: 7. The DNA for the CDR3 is TGTGCCAGCAGTCTGAGCGGACAGGGGGTCACCGGGGAGCTGTTTTTT. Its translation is CASSLSGQGVTGELFF.

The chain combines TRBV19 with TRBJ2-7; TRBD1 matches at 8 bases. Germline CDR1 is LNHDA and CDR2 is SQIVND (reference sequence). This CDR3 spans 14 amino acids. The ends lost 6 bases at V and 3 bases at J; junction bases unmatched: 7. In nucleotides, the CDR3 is TGTGCCAGTAGATCCGGGACAGGATTCTACGAGCAGTACTTC. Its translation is CASRSGTGFYEQYF.

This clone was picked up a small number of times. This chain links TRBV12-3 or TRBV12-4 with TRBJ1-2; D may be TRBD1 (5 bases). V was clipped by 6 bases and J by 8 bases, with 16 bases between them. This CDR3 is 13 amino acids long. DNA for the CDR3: TGTGCCAGCAGCCCTGGGGCAGGCTGGGGCTACACCTTC. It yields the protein CASSPGAGWGYTF.

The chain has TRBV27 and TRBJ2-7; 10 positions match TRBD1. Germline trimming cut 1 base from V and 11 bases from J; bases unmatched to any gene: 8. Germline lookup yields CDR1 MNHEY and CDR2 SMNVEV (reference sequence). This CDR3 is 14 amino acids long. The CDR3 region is CASSLLGQGRLEYF. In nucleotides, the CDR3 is TGTGCCAGCAGTTTATTGGGACAGGGGAGGTTAGAGTACTTC.

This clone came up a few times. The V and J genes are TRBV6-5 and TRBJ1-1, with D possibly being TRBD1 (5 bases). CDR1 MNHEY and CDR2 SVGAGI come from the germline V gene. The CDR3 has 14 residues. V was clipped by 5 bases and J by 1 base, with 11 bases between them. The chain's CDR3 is CASSRTQSNTEAFF. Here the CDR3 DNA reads TGTGCCAGCAGTCGGACACAATCGAACACTGAAGCTTTCTTT.

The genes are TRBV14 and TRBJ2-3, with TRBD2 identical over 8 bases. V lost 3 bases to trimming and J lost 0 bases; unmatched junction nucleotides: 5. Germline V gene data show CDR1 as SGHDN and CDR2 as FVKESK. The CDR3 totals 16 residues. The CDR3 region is CASSHGTRPSTDTQYF. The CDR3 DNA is TGTGCCAGCAGCCATGGGACTAGGCCTAGCACAGATACGCAGTATTTT.

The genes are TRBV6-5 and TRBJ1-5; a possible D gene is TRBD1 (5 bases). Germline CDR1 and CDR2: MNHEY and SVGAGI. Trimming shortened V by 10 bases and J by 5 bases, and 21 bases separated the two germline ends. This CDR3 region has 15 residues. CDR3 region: CATRPTGTRYQPQHF. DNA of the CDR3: TGTGCCACCCGACCCACCGGGACTCGCTATCAGCCCCAGCATTTT.

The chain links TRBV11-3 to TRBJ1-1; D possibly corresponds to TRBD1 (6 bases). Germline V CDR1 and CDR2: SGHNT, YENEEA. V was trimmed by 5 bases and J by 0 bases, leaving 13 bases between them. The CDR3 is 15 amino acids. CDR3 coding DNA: TGTGCCAGCAGCACACCGACAGGCCTGAACACTGAAGCTTTCTTT. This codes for CASSTPTGLNTEAFF.

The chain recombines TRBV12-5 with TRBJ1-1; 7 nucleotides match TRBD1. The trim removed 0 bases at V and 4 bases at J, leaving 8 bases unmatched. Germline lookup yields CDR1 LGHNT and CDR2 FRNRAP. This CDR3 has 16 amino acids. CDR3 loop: CASGLVLTGSVTEAFF. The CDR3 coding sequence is TGTGCTAGTGGTTTGGTGCTGACAGGGTCCGTCACTGAAGCTTTCTTT. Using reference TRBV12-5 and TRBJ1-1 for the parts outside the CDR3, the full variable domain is DARVTQTPRHKVTEMGQEVTMRCQPILGHNTVFWYRQTMMQGLELLAYFRNRAPLDDSGMPKDRFSAEMPDATLATLKIQPSEPRDSAVYFCASGLVLTGSVTEAFFGQGTRLTVV.

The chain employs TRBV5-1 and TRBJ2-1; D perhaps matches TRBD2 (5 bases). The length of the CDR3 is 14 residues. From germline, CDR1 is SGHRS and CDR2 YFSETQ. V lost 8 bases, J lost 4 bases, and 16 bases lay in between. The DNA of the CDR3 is TGCGCCAGTGGTTCGCTAGCCGAATACAATGAGCAGTTCTTC. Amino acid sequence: CASGSLAEYNEQFF. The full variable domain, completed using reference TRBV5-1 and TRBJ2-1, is KAGVTQTPRYLIKTRGQQVTLSCSPISGHRSVSWYQQTPGQGLQFLFEYFSETQRNKGNFPGRFSGRQFSNSRSEMNVSTLELGDSALYLCASGSLAEYNEQFFGPGTRLTVL.

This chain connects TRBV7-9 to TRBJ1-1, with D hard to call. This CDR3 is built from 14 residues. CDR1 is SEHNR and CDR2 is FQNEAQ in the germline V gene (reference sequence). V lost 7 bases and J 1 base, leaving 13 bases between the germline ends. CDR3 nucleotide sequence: TGTGCCAGCACCCTGGTACCCGGGAACACTGAAGCTTTCTTT. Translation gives CASTLVPGNTEAFF. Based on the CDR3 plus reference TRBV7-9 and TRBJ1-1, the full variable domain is DTGVSQNPRHKITKRGQNVTFRCDPISEHNRLYWYRQTLGQGPEFLTYFQNEAQLEKSRLLSDRFSAERPKGSFSTLEIQRTEQGDSAMYLCASTLVPGNTEAFFGQGTRLTVV.

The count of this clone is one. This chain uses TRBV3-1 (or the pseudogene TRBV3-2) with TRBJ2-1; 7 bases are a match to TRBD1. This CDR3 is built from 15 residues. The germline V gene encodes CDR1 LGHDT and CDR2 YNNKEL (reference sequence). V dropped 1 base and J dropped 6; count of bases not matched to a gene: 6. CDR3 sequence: CASSQATGQFNEQFF. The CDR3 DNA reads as TGTGCCAGCAGCCAAGCGACGGGACAGTTCAATGAGCAGTTCTTC.

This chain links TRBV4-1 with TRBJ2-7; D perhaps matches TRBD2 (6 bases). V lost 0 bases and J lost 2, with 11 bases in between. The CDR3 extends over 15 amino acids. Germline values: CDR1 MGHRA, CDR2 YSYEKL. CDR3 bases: TGCGCCAGCAGCCAAGATCACGGGGGAACCTACGAGCAGTACTTC. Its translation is CASSQDHGGTYEQYF.

The CDR3 DNA sequence: TGTGCCATCGGGTTGGAGACCGGGGCCAACGTCCTGACTTTC. It is translated as CAIGLETGANVLTF. This chain joins TRBV10-3 and TRBJ2-6, with no clear D. The V gene lost 8 bases and the J gene lost 4 bases, with 12 bases spanning the gap. Germline V gene sequence: CDR1 ENHRY, CDR2 SYGVKD. The CDR3 is made up of 14 amino acids.

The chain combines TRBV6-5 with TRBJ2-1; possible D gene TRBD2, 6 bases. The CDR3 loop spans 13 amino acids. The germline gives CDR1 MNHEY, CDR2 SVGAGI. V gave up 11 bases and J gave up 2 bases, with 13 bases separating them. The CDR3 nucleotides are TGTGCCGGCGCACGGGGGACCTACAATGAGCAGTTCTTC. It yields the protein CAGARGTYNEQFF.